This T cell receptor (beta chain) is from a study of tumor-infiltrating lymphocytes in primary liver carcinoma. Study summary: The neoplasms were of stage T1-T3 N0M0, with dimensions of about 4.2 to 10 cm across.

The template, 500 ng total RNA, yielded TCR beta cDNA made with a constant-region primer. Libraries of TCR beta came from three nested multiplex PCR rounds with slightly modified ARM-PCR. Two initial PCR rounds of about 9 cycles each paired TRBV1-TRBV30 forward primers with a C-beta reverse primer. Each CDR3 protein is one row after TCRdb ran MiXCR on the multiplex PCR reads. The sample holds 75,000 to 80,000 distinct CDR3 sequences; 69% are singletons and the top ten take roughly 25%. Taking about 19-31 mg of unsorted bulk tissue, the authors co-extracted RNA and DNA. Cases comprised patients with primary liver carcinoma who received surgical resection. The length of the CDR3 is 17 residues. V lost 11 bases, J lost 0 bases, and 23 bases lay in between. Looked up from germline, CDR1 is ENHRY and CDR2 is SYGVKD. Study-level findings and limits: Reduced overlap was seen in tumor-adjacent and tumor-blood pairs versus tumor region pairs. The 250 largest clones made up significantly more of tumor than blood repertoires (p = 0.039).

Comments on this clonotype: Antigen: not known.

The rearrangement joins TRBV10-3 to TRBJ2-1; D ambiguous. The material sequenced was tumor-adjacent normal liver tissue. This sequence originates from a man in his forties with primary liver carcinoma and hepatitis B virus infection. CDR3 DNA sequence: TGTGCCGTAGCTGGCGGAACTGTTTTTAGCTCCTACAATGAGCAGTTCTTC. Amino acid sequence: CAVAGGTVFSSYNEQFF.